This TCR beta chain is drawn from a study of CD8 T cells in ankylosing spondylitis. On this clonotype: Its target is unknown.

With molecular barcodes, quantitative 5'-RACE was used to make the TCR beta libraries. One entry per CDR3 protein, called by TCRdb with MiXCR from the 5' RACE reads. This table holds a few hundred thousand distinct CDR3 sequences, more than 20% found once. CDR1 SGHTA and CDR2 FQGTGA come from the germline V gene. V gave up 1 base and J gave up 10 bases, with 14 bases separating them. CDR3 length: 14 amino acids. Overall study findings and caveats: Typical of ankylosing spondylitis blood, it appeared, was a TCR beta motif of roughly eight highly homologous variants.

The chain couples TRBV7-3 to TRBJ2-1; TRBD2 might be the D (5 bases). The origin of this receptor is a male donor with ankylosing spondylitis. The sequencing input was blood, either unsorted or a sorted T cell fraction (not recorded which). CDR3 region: CASSLISGIDEQFF. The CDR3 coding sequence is TGTGCCAGCAGCTTAATATCGGGGATTGACGAGCAGTTCTTC. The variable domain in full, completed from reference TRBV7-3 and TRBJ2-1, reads GAGVSQTPSNKVTEKGKYVELRCDPISGHTALYWYRQSLGQGPEFLIYFQGTGAADDSGLPNDRFFAVRPEGSVSTLKIQRTERGDSAVYLCASSLISGIDEQFFGPGTRLTVL.